What follows are 21 T cell receptor beta chains derived from one specimen sequenced in a study of pediatric ulcerative colitis. This table comes from immunoSEQ multiplex PCR, and its TCRdb copy is limited to in-frame clones, with some not included. This table holds roughly 54,000 clones, 80% to 90% found once. Specimen: blood. These receptors were obtained from a boy aged 5 to 17 who was a control in a study of pediatric ulcerative colitis.

This clone was observed a single time. J is TRBJ2-1 and V is TRBV6-1, with TRBD2 identical over 8 bases. The ends lost 3 bases at V and 4 bases at J; junction bases unmatched: 5. The CDR3 is 15 residues long. Per the germline V gene, CDR1 is MNHNS and CDR2 is SASEGT. CDR3 region: CASSDPSGSYNEQFF. DNA for the CDR3: TGTGCCAGCAGTGATCCTAGCGGGTCGTACAATGAGCAGTTCTTC.

This chain joins TRBV5-4 and TRBJ2-1, with a tentative D call TRBD1 (5 bases). V shed 6 bases and J shed 5 bases, with 18 bases lying between them. The CDR3 is 15 amino acids. CDR1 and CDR2 from the germline V gene are SGHNT and YYREEE (reference sequence). CDR3 sequence: CASISVNQGNNEQFF. In DNA, the CDR3 is TGTGCCAGCATTTCTGTCAATCAGGGTAACAATGAGCAGTTCTTC.

The V gene is TRBV9, the J gene TRBJ2-3; 7 positions match TRBD1. The CDR3 is 19 residues long. V lost 1 base and J lost 0; bases outside the gene matches: 14. CDR1 is SGDLS and CDR2 is YYNGEE in the germline V gene. The CDR3, as DNA: TGTGCCAGCAGCGTAACAGGGGAAGCTGGAGTGACTAGCACAGATACGCAGTATTTT. Translated: CASSVTGEAGVTSTDTQYF.

CDR3 in amino acids: CASSPGTSYEQYF. The DNA for the CDR3 is TGTGCCAGCAGCCCCGGGACTAGCTACGAGCAGTACTTC. The chain couples TRBV7-2 to TRBJ2-7, with 8 bases aligning to TRBD2. V shed 5 bases, J shed 3 bases, and the junction held 3 bases outside the gene matches. This CDR3 is 13 amino acids long. CDR1 is SGHTA and CDR2 is FQGNSA in the germline V gene.

The chain uses TRBV7-3 and TRBJ2-7; a weak D match, TRBD2 (6 bases). Trimming cost V 8 bases and J 2 bases, with 22 bases left between them. CDR3 length: 16 amino acids. Germline values: CDR1 SGHTA, CDR2 FQGTGA. CDR3 residues: CASPLGQYAGPYEQYF. CDR3 sequence (DNA): TGTGCCAGCCCTTTGGGCCAATACGCGGGACCCTACGAGCAGTACTTC.

The J gene is TRBJ1-5, the V gene TRBV9; D not resolved. The CDR3 spans 15 residues. The germline CDR1 and CDR2 sequences are SGDLS and YYNGEE. V gave up 3 bases and J gave up 3 bases, with 13 bases separating them. The CDR3 spells CASSATPWDNQPQHF. In DNA, the CDR3 is TGTGCCAGCAGCGCCACCCCTTGGGACAATCAGCCCCAGCATTTT.

This clone was detected a few times. This rearrangement joins TRBV5-6 to TRBJ2-6; a possible D gene is TRBD1 (6 bases). The germline gives CDR1 SGHDT, CDR2 YYEEEE. The CDR3 sequence is 15 residues long. V was clipped by 5 bases and J by 3 bases, with 12 bases between them. Written as DNA, the CDR3 is TGTGCCAGCAGTCAAGGGGGATATGGGGCCAACGTCCTGACTTTC. Translation: CASSQGGYGANVLTF.

The J gene is TRBJ2-1, the V gene TRBV27; TRBD2 matches 8 bases. Germline loops: CDR1 MNHEY, CDR2 SMNVEV (reference sequence). J gave up 12 bases and V 5 bases, and 12 bases lay outside the gene matches. This CDR3 is built from 14 residues. DNA of the CDR3: TGTGCCAGCAGTACCGAGCCGGGAGGGTGGGGGCAGTTCTTC. This sequence encodes CASSTEPGGWGQFF.

The chain combines TRBV25-1 with TRBJ1-6; D uncertain. V lost 1 base to trimming and J lost 14 bases, with 12 bases between them. CDR1 and CDR2 from the germline V gene are MGHDK and SYGVNS. This CDR3 is 13 amino acids long. The CDR3 DNA sequence: TGTGCCAGCAGTGAATCTGGGAGTACATCCCTCCACTTT. As protein: CASSESGSTSLHF.

The V call is TRBV7-9, the J call TRBJ1-1; D unclear. Germline V gives CDR1 SEHNR, CDR2 FQNEAQ (reference sequence). This CDR3 has 13 residues. Trimming removed 11 bases at V and 2 bases at J, with 15 bases between. The CDR3 protein is CAVSTAGNTEAFF. The CDR3 DNA follows: TGTGCCGTATCAACGGCGGGAAACACTGAAGCTTTCTTT.

V gene TRBV15 combines with J gene TRBJ2-7, with 9 bases identical to TRBD2. The trim removed 4 bases at V and 3 bases at J, leaving 4 bases unmatched. Germline-derived CDR1 and CDR2 are LNHNV and YYDKDF (reference sequence). The CDR3 sequence is 14 residues long. The CDR3 DNA sequence: TGTGCCACCAGCATAGTTAGCGGGAGCTACGAGCAGTACTTC. Translating gives CATSIVSGSYEQYF. Based on the CDR3 plus reference TRBV15 and TRBJ2-7, the full variable domain is DAMVIQNPRYQVTQFGKPVTLSCSQTLNHNVMYWYQQKSSQAPKLLFHYYDKDFNNEADTPDNFQSRRPNTSFCFLDIRSPGLGDTAMYLCATSIVSGSYEQYFGPGTRLTVT.

The count of this clone is one. This chain uses TRBV5-1 with TRBJ2-3; 7 bases map to TRBD2. This CDR3 has 16 amino acids. V trimming: 2 bases; J trimming: 2 bases; junction bases outside the gene matches: 8. Germline assignment: CDR1 SGHRS and CDR2 YFSETQ. CDR3 nucleotide sequence: TGCGCCAGCAGCTTAACCGGGACTACTTCCACAGATACGCAGTATTTT. Translating it yields CASSLTGTTSTDTQYF.

The chain links TRBV10-3 to TRBJ2-7; maybe TRBD1 (6 bases). The germline gives CDR1 ENHRY, CDR2 SYGVKD. This CDR3 comprises 16 residues. V was pared by 3 bases and J by 6 bases, with 21 bases between. CDR3 nucleotide sequence: TGTGCCATCAGTGAAATGGGGGCCCTAGGGAATTCCGAGCAGTACTTC. This translates into CAISEMGALGNSEQYF.

V gene TRBV5-4 combines with J gene TRBJ2-1; either TRBD1 or TRBD2 may fit D (5 bases each). V dropped 2 bases and J dropped 0 bases, with 9 bases sitting between them. The germline V gene has CDR1 SGHNT and CDR2 YYREEE (reference sequence). CDR3 length: 15 residues. The DNA for the CDR3 is TGTGCCAGCAGCTTTCCCGGGACCTCCTACAATGAGCAGTTCTTC. Translated, it gives CASSFPGTSYNEQFF.

The V and J genes are TRBV5-8 and TRBJ2-7, with D unresolved. This CDR3 is 15 amino acids long. Trimming removed 4 bases at V and 3 bases at J, with 17 bases between. The germline V gene has CDR1 SGHTS and CDR2 YDEGEE. The CDR3 DNA reads as TGTGCCAGCAGCCAGTCCTACCTAAGGGACTACGAGCAGTACTTC. Its protein product is CASSQSYLRDYEQYF.

The chain links TRBV5-1 to TRBJ2-2; D not resolved. CDR3 size: 14 residues. V dropped 3 bases and J dropped 1 base, with 7 bases sitting between them. Germline-derived CDR1 and CDR2 are SGHRS and YFSETQ. The chain's CDR3 is CASSWVGNTGELFF. The CDR3 nucleotides read TGCGCCAGCAGCTGGGTTGGGAACACCGGGGAGCTGTTTTTT.

The V gene is TRBV27, the J gene TRBJ1-4, with a weak D call TRBD1 (5 bases). Germline CDR1 and CDR2: MNHEY and SMNVEV (reference sequence). Trimming took off 5 bases at V and 7 bases at J, with 11 bases between the two ends. CDR3 size: 13 residues. The CDR3 protein is CASSAGVGEKLFF. The CDR3 coding sequence is TGTGCCAGCAGTGCGGGGGTCGGTGAAAAACTGTTTTTT.

This chain uses TRBV4-1 with TRBJ2-3; D gene ambiguous. Trimming took 4 bases from V and 1 from J, leaving 15 bases between them. Germline-derived CDR1 and CDR2 are MGHRA and YSYEKL. This CDR3 contains 16 residues. The CDR3 DNA reads TGCGCCAGCAGCCGCGGAATGCCTGGGGGCACAGATACGCAGTATTTT. This translates into CASSRGMPGGTDTQYF.

This chain connects TRBV5-1 to TRBJ2-3; D tentatively reads TRBD1 or TRBD2 (6 bases each). V was cut by 4 bases and J by 8 bases, with 11 bases left in between. The CDR3 has 12 residues. CDR1 and CDR2 from the germline V gene are SGHRS and YFSETQ. CDR3 sequence: CASSPEGGTQYF. DNA for the CDR3: TGCGCCAGCAGCCCGGAGGGGGGTACGCAGTATTTT.

The CDR3 region is CAISEAPTSYEQYF. CDR3 nucleotide sequence: TGTGCCATCAGTGAGGCTCCCACCTCCTACGAGCAGTACTTC. The chain recombines TRBV10-3 with TRBJ2-7; D gene ambiguous. Trimming pared 2 bases from V and 0 bases from J, leaving 8 bases between. The germline CDR1 and CDR2 sequences are ENHRY and SYGVKD. This CDR3 is built from 14 residues.

The chain joins TRBV28 to TRBJ1-2; TRBD1 matches at 8 bases. The germline V gene has CDR1 MDHEN and CDR2 SYDVKM. With 5 bases clipped from V and 7 bases from J, the junction kept 12 bases outside the gene matches. The CDR3 has 15 amino acids. DNA of the CDR3: TGTGCCAGCAGTCTACCGACAGGGGTGTATGGTGGCTACACCTTC. Its protein product is CASSLPTGVYGGYTF.